The source of this T cell receptor (beta chain) is a study of PD-1 blockade in classical Hodgkin lymphoma. Study at large: With a 2-week interval, patients received intravenous nivolumab at 3 mg/kg.

Study-wide results and limits: The CD4+ diversity rise by C4D1 was clearest in complete responders. Reported baseline diversity: healthy donors highest, relapsed/refractory patients lowest. Complete responders possessed baseline diversity comparable to newly diagnosed patients.

Sequenced by immunoSEQ multiplex PCR; TCRdb stores in-frame clones only, minus some. This sample carries some 39,000 clones, more than 70% of them seen once, and the ten largest clones take roughly a tenth. On this clone itself: Antigen: not known.

After autologous stem cell transplantation all patients relapsed, and prior brentuximab vedotin exposure differed between cohorts. The V gene's germline CDR1 is MNHNS and CDR2 SASEGT. This CDR3 spans 16 amino acids. V shed 2 bases and J 2 bases; nucleotides not matched to a gene: 8. The V and J genes are TRBV6-1 and TRBJ2-7; 8 bases map to TRBD1. The receptor comes from a human donor with classical Hodgkin lymphoma. The material sequenced was peripheral blood mononuclear cells (PBMCs), taken at baseline. The CDR3 bases are TGTGCCAGCAGTGAACAGGGGGCAGGGCTCGCCTACGAGCAGTACTTC. Its translation is CASSEQGAGLAYEQYF.